This T cell receptor (beta chain) appears in the sequencing data of a study of blood T cell repertoires in COVID-19. The method was immunoSEQ multiplex PCR; TCRdb's version includes in-frame clones alone and lacks a portion of them. Of 200,000 to 300,000 clones in the sample, roughly 88% were seen once. This CDR3 contains 15 residues. Germline V gene sequence: CDR1 MNHEY, CDR2 SVGEGT. With 5 bases removed from V and 6 bases from J, the gap between germline ends came to 16 bases. Only a few counts were recorded for this clone. Source material: peripheral blood. The source is a human donor in a cohort sampled during active COVID-19. The chain employs TRBV6-2 or TRBV6-3 and TRBJ2-2, with a possible D match to TRBD2 (5 bases). Here the CDR3 DNA reads TGTGCCAGCAGTCTAGGAGTAGCGTGGGCCGGGGAGCTGTTTTTT. This gives the protein CASSLGVAWAGELFF.